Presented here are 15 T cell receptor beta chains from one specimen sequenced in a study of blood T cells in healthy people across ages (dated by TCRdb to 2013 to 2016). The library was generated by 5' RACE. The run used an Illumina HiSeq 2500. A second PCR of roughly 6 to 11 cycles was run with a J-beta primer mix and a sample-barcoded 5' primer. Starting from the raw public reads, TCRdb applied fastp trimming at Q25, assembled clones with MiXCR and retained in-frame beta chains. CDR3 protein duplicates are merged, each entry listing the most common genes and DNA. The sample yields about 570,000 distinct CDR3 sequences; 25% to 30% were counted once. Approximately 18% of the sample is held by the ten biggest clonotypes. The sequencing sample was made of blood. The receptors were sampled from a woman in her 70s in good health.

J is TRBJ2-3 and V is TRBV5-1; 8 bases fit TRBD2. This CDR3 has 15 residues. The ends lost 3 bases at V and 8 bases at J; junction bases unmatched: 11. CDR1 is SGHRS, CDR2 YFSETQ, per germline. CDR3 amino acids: CASSSAGARQGTQYF. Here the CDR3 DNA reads TGCGCCAGCAGCTCAGCGGGGGCCCGGCAGGGTACGCAGTATTTT.

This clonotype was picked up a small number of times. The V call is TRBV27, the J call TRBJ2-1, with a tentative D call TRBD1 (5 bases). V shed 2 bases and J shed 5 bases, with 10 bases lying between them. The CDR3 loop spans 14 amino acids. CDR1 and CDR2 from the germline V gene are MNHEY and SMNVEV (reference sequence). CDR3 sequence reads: CASSLRGAHNEQFF. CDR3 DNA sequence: TGTGCCAGCAGTTTAAGGGGCGCCCACAATGAGCAGTTCTTC.

The CDR3 sequence: CASSLRDRANTGELFF. The CDR3 DNA reads as TGCGCCAGCAGCTTGAGGGACAGGGCCAACACCGGGGAGCTGTTTTTT. V usage is TRBV5-1 and J usage is TRBJ2-2; 9 bases agree with TRBD1. Germline CDR1 reads SGHRS; CDR2 reads YFSETQ. The length of the CDR3 is 16 residues. Trimming took 1 base from V and 2 from J; bases not matched to a gene: 3.

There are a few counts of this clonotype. DNA for the CDR3: TGTGCCACCAGCAGGGAACGACTAGCGGGGGGGCTTAATGAGCAGTACTTC. Its translation is CATSRERLAGGLNEQYF. The V and J genes are TRBV15 and TRBJ2-7; 14 bases are a match to TRBD2. The CDR3 has 17 amino acids. Germline V gives CDR1 LNHNV, CDR2 YYDKDF (reference sequence). With 3 bases clipped from V and 7 bases from J, the junction kept 11 bases outside the gene matches. The full variable domain, with the rest looked up from reference TRBV15 and TRBJ2-7, is DAMVIQNPRYQVTQFGKPVTLSCSQTLNHNVMYWYQQKSSQAPKLLFHYYDKDFNNEADTPDNFQSRRPNTSFCFLDIRSPGLGDTAMYLCATSRERLAGGLNEQYFGPGTRLTVT.

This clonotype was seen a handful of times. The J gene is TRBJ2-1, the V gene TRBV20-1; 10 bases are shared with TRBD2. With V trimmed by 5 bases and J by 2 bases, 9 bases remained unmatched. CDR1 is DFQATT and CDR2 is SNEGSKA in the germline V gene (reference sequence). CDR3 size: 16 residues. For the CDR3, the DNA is TGCAGTGCTTACCGACTAGCGGGCCCTACCTACAATGAGCAGTTCTTC. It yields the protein CSAYRLAGPTYNEQFF.

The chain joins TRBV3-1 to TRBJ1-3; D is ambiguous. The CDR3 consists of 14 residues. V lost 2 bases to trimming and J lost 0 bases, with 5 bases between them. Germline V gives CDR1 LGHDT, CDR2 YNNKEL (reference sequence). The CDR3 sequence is CASSQRFSGNTIYF. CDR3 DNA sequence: TGTGCCAGCAGCCAACGGTTCTCTGGAAACACCATATATTTT.

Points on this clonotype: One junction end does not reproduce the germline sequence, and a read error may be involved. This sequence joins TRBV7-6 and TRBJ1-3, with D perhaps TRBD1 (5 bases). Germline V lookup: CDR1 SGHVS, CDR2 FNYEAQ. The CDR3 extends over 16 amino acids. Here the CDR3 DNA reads TGTGCCAGCAGCTTAGGTTCCGGGACCTCTGGAACCACCATATATTTT. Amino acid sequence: CASSLGSGTSGTTIYF. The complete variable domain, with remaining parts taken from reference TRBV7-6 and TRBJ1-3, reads GAGVSQSPRYKVTKRGQDVALRCDPISGHVSLYWYRQALGQGPEFLTYFNYEAQQDKSGLPNDRFSAERPEGSISTLTIQRTEQRDSAMYRCASSLGSGTSGTTIYFGEGSWLTVV.

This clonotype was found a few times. CDR3 in DNA: TGTGCCAGCCGAAAGGGTGACTATGGCTACACCTTC. Translation: CASRKGDYGYTF. The gene calls are TRBV25-1 and TRBJ1-2, with D unclear. The length of the CDR3 is 12 residues. Per the germline V gene, CDR1 is MGHDK and CDR2 is SYGVNS. Trimming pared 8 bases from V and 3 bases from J, leaving 10 bases between.

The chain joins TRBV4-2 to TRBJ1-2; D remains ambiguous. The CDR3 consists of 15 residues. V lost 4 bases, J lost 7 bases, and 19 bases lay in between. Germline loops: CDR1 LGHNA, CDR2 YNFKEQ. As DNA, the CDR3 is TGTGCCAGCAGCCGGGATGGAAGGGAGCAGGCTGGCTACACCTTC. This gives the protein CASSRDGREQAGYTF.

The CDR3 nucleotides are TGTGCCAGCAGCTTAGCGGGCTCTAGCCAACGCGGGGACATTCAGTACTTC. This translates into CASSLAGSSQRGDIQYF. V and J are TRBV7-2 and TRBJ2-4, with D tentatively TRBD2 (6 bases). CDR1 and CDR2 from the germline V gene are SGHTA and FQGNSA. Trimming pared 0 bases from V and 8 bases from J, leaving 20 bases between. The length of the CDR3 is 17 residues.

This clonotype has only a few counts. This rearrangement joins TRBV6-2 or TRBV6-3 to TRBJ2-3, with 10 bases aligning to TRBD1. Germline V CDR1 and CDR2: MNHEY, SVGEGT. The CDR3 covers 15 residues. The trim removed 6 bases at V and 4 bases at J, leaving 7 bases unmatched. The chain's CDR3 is CASRPGQGKADTQYF. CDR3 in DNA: TGTGCCAGCAGACCGGGACAGGGGAAGGCAGATACGCAGTATTTT.

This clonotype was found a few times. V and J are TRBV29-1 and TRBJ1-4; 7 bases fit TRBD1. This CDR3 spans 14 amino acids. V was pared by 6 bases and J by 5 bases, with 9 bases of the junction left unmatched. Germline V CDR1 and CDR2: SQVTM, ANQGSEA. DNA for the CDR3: TGCAGCGTCGCAGAAGGGGGCTCCAATGAAAAACTGTTTTTT. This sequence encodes CSVAEGGSNEKLFF.

CDR3 nucleotides: TGCAGTGCTAACCTCCAGCGACAGGGGGTTCACATTCAGTACTTC. Translation: CSANLQRQGVHIQYF. V is TRBV20-1 and J is TRBJ2-4; TRBD1 aligns across 9 bases. Germline V gives CDR1 DFQATT, CDR2 SNEGSKA (reference sequence). V lost 4 bases to trimming and J lost 8 bases; unmatched junction nucleotides: 12. CDR3 length: 15 residues.

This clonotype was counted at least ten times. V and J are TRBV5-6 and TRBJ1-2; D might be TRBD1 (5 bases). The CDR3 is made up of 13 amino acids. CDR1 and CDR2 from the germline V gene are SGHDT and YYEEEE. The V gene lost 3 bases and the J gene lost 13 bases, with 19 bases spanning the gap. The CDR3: CASSWRGTDFCTF. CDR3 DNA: TGTGCCAGCAGCTGGAGAGGGACGGATTTTTGCACCTTC.

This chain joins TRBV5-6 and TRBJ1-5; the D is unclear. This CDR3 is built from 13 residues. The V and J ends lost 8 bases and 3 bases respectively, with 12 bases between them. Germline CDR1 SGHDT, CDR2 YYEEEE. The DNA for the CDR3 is TGTGCCAGTGCCGAAGGTGTCAATCAGCCCCAGCATTTT. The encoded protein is CASAEGVNQPQHF.